The following is a T cell receptor (beta chain) sequence with its context. The data belong to a study of blood T cell repertoires in COVID-19. Study at large: Italy, Spain and the United States were the sources of the convalescent and acute COVID-19 samples.

This CDR3 comprises 17 residues. Trimming took 3 bases from V and 0 from J, leaving 15 bases between them. Germline V gene sequence: CDR1 SGHRS, CDR2 YFSETQ. This study enrolled people aged about 18 to 100 from roughly 24 US geographic areas. Clinical histories supplied by participants themselves formed the basis of cohort assignment. Authors' methods: Amplification with reference gene primers provided the estimates of nucleated cell counts. Libraries were prepared by immunoSEQ multiplex PCR; TCRdb keeps only in-frame clonotypes and omits some of them. The DNA was the basis for D and trimming; V, J and clone size are from that table. Of roughly 220,000 clones in the sample, roughly 89% were seen once.

The sequence was collected from a woman aged 40 to 49 with acute COVID-19. What was sequenced was PBMCs or T cells enriched from blood (not recorded which). The genes are TRBV5-1 and TRBJ2-2, with a weak D call TRBD2 (6 bases). This chain's CDR3 is CASSSRPGEANTGELFF. CDR3 DNA sequence: TGCGCCAGCAGCTCCCGTCCGGGGGAGGCGAACACCGGGGAGCTGTTTTTT.